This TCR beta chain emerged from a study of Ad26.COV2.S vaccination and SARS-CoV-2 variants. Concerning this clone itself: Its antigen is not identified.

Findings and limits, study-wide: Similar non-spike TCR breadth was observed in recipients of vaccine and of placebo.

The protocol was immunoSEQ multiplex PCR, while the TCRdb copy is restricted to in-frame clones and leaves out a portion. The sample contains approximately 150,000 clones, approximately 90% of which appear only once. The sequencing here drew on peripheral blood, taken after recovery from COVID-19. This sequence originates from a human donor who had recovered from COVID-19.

CDR3 in DNA: TGTGCCAGCAGTTACGAGGAGGGCTATGGCTACACCTTC. It yields the protein CASSYEEGYGYTF. The V and J genes are TRBV6-5 and TRBJ1-2; no clear D gene. V lost 2 bases and J lost 4, with 8 bases in between. Germline V CDR1 and CDR2: MNHEY, SVGAGI. This CDR3 is 13 amino acids long.